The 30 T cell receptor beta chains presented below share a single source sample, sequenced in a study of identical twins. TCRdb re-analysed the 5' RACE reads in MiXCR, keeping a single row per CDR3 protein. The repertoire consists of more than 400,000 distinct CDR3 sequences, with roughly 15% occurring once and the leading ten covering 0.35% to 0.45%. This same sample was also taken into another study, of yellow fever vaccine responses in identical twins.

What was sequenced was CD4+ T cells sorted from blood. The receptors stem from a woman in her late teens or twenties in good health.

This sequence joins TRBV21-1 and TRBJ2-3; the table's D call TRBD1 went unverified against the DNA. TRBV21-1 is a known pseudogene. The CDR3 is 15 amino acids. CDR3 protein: CASSKGGRSTDTQYF. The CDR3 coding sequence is TGTGCCAGCAGCAAAGGGGGGCGTAGCACAGATACGCAGTATTTT.

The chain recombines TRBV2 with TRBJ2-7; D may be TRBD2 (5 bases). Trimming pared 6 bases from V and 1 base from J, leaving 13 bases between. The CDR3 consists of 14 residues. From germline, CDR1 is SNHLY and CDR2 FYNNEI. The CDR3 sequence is CASRNKGGSYEQYF. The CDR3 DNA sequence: TGTGCCAGCAGGAACAAAGGAGGTTCCTACGAGCAGTACTTC. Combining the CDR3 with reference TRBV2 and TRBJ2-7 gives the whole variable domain EPEVTQTPSHQVTQMGQEVILRCVPISNHLYFYWYRQILGQKVEFLVSFYNNEISEKSEIFDDQFSVERPDGSNFTLKIRSTKLEDSAMYFCASRNKGGSYEQYFGPGTRLTVT.

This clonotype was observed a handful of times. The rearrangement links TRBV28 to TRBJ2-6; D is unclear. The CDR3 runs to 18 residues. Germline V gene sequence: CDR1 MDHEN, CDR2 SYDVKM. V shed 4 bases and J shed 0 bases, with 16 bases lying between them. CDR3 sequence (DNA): TGTGCCAGCAGTTCCCCCCTTGGCAGACGCTCTGGGGCCAACGTCCTGACTTTC. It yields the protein CASSSPLGRRSGANVLTF.

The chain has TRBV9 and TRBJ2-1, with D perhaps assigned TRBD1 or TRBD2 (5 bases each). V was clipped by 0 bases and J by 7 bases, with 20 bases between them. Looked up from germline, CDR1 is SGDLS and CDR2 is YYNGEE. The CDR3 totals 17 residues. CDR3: CASSVEEVVGPGNEQFF. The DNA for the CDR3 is TGTGCCAGCAGCGTAGAAGAGGTAGTGGGACCCGGGAATGAGCAGTTCTTC.

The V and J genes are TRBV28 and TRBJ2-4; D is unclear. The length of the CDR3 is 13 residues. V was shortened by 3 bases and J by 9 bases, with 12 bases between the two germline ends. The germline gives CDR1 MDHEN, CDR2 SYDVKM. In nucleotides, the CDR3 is TGTGCCAGCAGTTTTCAGAATTCGGCCATTCAGTACTTC. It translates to CASSFQNSAIQYF.

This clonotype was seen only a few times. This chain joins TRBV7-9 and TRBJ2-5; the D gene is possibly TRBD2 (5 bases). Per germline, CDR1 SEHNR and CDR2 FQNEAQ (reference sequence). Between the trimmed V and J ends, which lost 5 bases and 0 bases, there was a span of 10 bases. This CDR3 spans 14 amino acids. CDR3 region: CASSPGRDQETQYF. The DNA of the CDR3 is TGTGCCAGCAGCCCCGGGCGGGACCAAGAGACCCAGTACTTC.

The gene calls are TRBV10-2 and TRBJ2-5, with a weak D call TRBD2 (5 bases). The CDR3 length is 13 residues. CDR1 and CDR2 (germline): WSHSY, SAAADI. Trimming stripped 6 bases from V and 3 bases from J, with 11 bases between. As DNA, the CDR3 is TGCGCCAGCAGAACTGGAGGAAAAGAGACCCAGTACTTC. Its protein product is CASRTGGKETQYF.

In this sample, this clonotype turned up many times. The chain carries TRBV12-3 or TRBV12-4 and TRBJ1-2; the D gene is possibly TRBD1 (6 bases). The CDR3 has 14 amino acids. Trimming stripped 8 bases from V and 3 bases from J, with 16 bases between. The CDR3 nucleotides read TGTGCCAGCGTAAAGACAGGAGCCTACTATGGCTACACCTTC. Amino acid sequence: CASVKTGAYYGYTF.

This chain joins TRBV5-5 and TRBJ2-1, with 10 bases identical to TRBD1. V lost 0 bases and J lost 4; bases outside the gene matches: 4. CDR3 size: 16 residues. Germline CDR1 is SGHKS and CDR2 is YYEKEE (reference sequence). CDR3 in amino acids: CASSLAGTGVYNEQFF. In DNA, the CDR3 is TGTGCCAGCAGCTTGGCGGGGACAGGGGTGTACAATGAGCAGTTCTTC.

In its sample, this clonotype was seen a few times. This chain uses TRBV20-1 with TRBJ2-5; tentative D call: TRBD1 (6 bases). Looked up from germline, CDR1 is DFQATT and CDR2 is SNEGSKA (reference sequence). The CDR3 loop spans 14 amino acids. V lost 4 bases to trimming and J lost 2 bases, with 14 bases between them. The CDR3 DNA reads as TGCAGTGCTACCGATTGGACAGAACAAGAGACCCAGTACTTC. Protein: CSATDWTEQETQYF.

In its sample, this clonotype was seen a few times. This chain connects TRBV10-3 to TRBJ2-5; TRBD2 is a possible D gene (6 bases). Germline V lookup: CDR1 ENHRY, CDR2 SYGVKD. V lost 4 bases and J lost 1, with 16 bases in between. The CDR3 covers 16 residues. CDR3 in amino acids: CAISGSAGGVQETQYF. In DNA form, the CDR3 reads TGTGCCATCAGTGGTTCAGCGGGCGGTGTCCAAGAGACCCAGTACTTC.

The CDR3 sequence is CASSLDGSGFYGYTF. In DNA, the CDR3 is TGTGCCAGCAGCTTAGATGGATCAGGATTCTATGGCTACACCTTC. The V and J genes are TRBV11-3 and TRBJ1-2; D not certain. The germline V and J ends were trimmed by 0 bases and 4 bases, with 12 bases remaining between them. The CDR3 extends over 15 amino acids. Germline values: CDR1 SGHNT, CDR2 YENEEA. Supplemented by reference TRBV11-3 and TRBJ1-2, the full variable domain reads EAGVVQSPRYKIIEKKQPVAFWCNPISGHNTLYWYLQNLGQGPELLIRYENEEAVDDSQLPKDRFSAERLKGVDSTLKIQPAELGDSAVYLCASSLDGSGFYGYTFGSGTRLTVV.

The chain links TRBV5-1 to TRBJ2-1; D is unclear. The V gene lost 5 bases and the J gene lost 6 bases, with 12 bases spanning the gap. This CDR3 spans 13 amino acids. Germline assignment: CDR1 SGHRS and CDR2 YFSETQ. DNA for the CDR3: TGCGCCAGCAGGCGAGCAGAGATCAATGAGCAGTTCTTC. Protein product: CASRRAEINEQFF. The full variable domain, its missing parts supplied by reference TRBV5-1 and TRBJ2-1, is KAGVTQTPRYLIKTRGQQVTLSCSPISGHRSVSWYQQTPGQGLQFLFEYFSETQRNKGNFPGRFSGRQFSNSRSEMNVSTLELGDSALYLCASRRAEINEQFFGPGTRLTVL.

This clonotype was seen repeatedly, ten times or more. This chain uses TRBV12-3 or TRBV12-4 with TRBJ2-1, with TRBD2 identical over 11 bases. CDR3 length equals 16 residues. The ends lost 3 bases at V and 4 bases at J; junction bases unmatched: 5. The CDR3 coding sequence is TGTGCCAGCAGTTTCCCCGGGACTAGCGGTTACAATGAGCAGTTCTTC. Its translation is CASSFPGTSGYNEQFF.

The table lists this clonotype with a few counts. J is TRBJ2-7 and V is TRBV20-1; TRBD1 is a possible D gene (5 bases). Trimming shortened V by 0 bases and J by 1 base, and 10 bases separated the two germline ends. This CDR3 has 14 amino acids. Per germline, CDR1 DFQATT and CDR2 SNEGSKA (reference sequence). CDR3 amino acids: CSARDVYRSYEQYF. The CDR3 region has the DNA TGCAGTGCTAGAGATGTGTACAGGTCCTACGAGCAGTACTTC.

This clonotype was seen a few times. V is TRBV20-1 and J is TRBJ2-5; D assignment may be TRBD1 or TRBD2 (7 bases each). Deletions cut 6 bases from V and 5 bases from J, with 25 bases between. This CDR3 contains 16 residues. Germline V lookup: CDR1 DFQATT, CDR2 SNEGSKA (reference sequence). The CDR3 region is CSAPPLAGEGAETQYF. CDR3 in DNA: TGCAGTGCCCCCCCTTTGGCGGGAGAGGGGGCGGAGACCCAGTACTTC.

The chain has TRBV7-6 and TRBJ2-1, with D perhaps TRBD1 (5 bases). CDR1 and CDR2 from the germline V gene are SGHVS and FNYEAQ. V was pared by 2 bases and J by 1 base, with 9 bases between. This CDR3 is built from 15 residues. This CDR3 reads CASSLQGWSYNEQFF. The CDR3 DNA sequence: TGTGCCAGCAGCTTACAGGGTTGGTCCTACAATGAGCAGTTCTTC.

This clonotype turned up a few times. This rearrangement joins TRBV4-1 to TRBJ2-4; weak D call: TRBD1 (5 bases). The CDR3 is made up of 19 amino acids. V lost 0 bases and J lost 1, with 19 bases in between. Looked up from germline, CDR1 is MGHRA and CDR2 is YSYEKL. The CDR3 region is CASSQDTGRATEAKNIQYF. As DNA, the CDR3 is TGCGCCAGCAGCCAAGATACAGGTAGAGCGACGGAGGCCAAAAACATTCAGTACTTC.

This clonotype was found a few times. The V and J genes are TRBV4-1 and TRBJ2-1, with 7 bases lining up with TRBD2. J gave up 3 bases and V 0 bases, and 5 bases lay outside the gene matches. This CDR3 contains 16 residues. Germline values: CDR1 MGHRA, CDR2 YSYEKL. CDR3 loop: CASSQEGRGYYNEQFF. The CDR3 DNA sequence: TGCGCCAGCAGCCAAGAAGGGAGGGGTTACTACAATGAGCAGTTCTTC.

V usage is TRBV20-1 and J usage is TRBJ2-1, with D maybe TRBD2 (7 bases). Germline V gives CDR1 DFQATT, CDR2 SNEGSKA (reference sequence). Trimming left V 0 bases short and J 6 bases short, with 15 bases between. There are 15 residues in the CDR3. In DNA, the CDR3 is TGCAGTGCTAGAGATAGGGGGAGGGCCCCCAATGAGCAGTTCTTC. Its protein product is CSARDRGRAPNEQFF.

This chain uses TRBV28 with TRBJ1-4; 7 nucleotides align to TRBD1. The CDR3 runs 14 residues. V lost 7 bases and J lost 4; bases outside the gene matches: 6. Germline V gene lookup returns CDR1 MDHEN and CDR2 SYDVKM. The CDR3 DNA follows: TGTGCCAGCACGGGGACAGAGCTTAATGAAAAACTGTTTTTT. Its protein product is CASTGTELNEKLFF.

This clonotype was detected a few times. CDR3 nucleotides: TGCAGTGCTAGCCCCTCGGCGGGGGCTGGGGCCAACGTCCTGACTTTC. It codes for CSASPSAGAGANVLTF. The chain employs TRBV20-1 and TRBJ2-6, with 7 bases that match TRBD2. The CDR3 is made up of 16 amino acids. Trimming cost V 3 bases and J 2 bases; bases outside gene matches: 7. From germline, CDR1 is DFQATT and CDR2 SNEGSKA (reference sequence).

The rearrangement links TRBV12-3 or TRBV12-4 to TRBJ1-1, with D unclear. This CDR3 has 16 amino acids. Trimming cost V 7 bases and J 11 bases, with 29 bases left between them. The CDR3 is CASTTGKYGMATGAFF. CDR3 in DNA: TGTGCCAGCACCACGGGCAAATACGGGATGGCAACGGGGGCTTTCTTT.

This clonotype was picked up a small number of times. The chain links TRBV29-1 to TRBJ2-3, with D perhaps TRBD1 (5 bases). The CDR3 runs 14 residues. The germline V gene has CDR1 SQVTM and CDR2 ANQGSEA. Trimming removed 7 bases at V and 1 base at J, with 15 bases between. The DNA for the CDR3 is TGCAGCGCCAAAATACAGGCGGGCACAGATACGCAGTATTTT. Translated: CSAKIQAGTDTQYF.

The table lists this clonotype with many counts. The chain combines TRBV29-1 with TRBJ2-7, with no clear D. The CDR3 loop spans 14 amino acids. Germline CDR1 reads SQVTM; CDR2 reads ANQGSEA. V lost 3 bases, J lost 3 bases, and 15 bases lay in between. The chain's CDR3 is CSVEGYYSRYEQYF. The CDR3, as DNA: TGCAGCGTTGAGGGGTACTATTCCCGCTACGAGCAGTACTTC.

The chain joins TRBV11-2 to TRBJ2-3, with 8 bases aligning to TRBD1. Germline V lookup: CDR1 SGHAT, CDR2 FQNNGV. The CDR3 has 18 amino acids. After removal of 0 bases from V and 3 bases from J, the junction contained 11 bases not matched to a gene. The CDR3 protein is CASSLEMPGTGRTDTQYF. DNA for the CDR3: TGTGCCAGCAGCTTAGAGATGCCCGGGACAGGACGTACAGATACGCAGTATTTT.

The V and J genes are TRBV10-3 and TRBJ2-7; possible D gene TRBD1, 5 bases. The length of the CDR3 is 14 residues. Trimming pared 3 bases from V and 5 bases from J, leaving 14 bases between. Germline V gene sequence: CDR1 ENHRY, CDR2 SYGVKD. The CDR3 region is CAISDRGAKDEQYF. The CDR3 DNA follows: TGTGCCATCAGTGATCGTGGGGCGAAGGACGAGCAGTACTTC.

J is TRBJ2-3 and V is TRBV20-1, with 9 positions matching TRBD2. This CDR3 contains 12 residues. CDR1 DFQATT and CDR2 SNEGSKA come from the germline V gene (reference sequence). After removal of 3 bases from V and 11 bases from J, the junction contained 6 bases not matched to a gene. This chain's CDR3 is CSASVVAGEQYF. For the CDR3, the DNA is TGCAGTGCTAGTGTGGTAGCGGGGGAGCAGTATTTT.

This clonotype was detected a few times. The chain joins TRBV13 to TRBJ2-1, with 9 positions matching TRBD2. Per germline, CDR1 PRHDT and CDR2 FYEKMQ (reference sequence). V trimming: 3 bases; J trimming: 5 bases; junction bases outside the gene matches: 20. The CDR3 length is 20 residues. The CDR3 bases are TGTGCCAGCAGCTTGCTATTAGCGGGAGCCTTATCAAGTTCCCACAATGAGCAGTTCTTC. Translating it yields CASSLLLAGALSSSHNEQFF. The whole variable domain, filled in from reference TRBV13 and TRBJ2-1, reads AAGVIQSPRHLIKEKRETATLKCYPIPRHDTVYWYQQGPGQDPQFLISFYEKMQSDKGSIPDRFSAQQFSDYHSELNMSSLELGDSALYFCASSLLLAGALSSSHNEQFFGPGTRLTVL.

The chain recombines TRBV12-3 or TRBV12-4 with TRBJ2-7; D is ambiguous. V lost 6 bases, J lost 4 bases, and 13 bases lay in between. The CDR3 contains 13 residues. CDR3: CASSLSSAYEQYF. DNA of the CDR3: TGTGCCAGCAGCTTGTCCAGCGCTTACGAGCAGTACTTC.